This T cell receptor beta chain appears in the sequencing data of a study of radiation and T cells in renal cell carcinoma. Specified treatment: 15 Gy SBRT to primary tumor, nephrectomy 4 weeks later. CDR1 is SGHRS and CDR2 is YFSETQ in the germline V gene. J was trimmed by 4 bases and V by 8 bases; bases with no gene match: 10. The CDR3 consists of 15 residues. Measured with immunoSEQ multiplex PCR; TCRdb has only the in-frame clones, and not every one. This sample has thousands of clones; around half occur once, and the top ten carry around half. The TCR was taken from a man in his fifties or sixties with renal cell carcinoma. The specimen was tumor tissue, collected from a patient whose treatment included radiotherapy and nephrectomy. The chain joins TRBV5-1 to TRBJ2-5; 11 nucleotides align to TRBD2. In DNA, the CDR3 is TGCGCCAGTACTCCTAGCGGGAGGCATGTAGAGACCCAGTACTTC. It codes for CASTPSGRHVETQYF. Complete variable domain (other parts from reference TRBV5-1 and TRBJ2-5): KAGVTQTPRYLIKTRGQQVTLSCSPISGHRSVSWYQQTPGQGLQFLFEYFSETQRNKGNFPGRFSGRQFSNSRSEMNVSTLELGDSALYLCASTPSGRHVETQYFGPGTRLLVL.